This T cell receptor (beta chain) is drawn from a study of blood T cell repertoires in COVID-19. Study as a whole: Donors in the United States, Italy and Spain gave samples during acute or convalescent COVID-19. T cells, B-cell-depleted T cells, or PBMCs provided the cDNA or gDNA that served as material.

The V end lost 7 bases, the J end lost 0 bases, and 6 bases lay between the germline ends. In germline, CDR1 is SNHLY, CDR2 FYNNEI. The CDR3 extends over 12 amino acids. Clones were read by immunoSEQ multiplex PCR, and TCRdb kept only the in-frame ones, dropping some. The table has around 60,000 clones, roughly 86% seen once. Sequencing used peripheral blood. The V gene is TRBV2, the J gene TRBJ2-5; no reliable D call. This clonotype originated in a man aged 50-59 years with active COVID-19. CDR3: CASNTDQETQYF. In nucleotides, the CDR3 is TGTGCCAGCAATACGGACCAAGAGACCCAGTACTTC. Full variable domain (missing parts from reference TRBV2 and TRBJ2-5): EPEVTQTPSHQVTQMGQEVILRCVPISNHLYFYWYRQILGQKVEFLVSFYNNEISEKSEIFDDQFSVERPDGSNFTLKIRSTKLEDSAMYFCASNTDQETQYFGPGTRLLVL.